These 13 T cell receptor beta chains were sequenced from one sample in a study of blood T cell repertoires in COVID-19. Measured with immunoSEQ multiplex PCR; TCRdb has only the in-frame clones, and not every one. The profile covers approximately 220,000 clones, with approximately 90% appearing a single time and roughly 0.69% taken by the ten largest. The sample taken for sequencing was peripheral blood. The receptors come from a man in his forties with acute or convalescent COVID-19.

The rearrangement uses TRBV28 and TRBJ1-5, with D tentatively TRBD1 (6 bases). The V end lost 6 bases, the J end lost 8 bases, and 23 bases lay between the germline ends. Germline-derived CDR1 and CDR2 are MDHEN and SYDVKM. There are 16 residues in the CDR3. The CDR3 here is CASSPGGGPLGKPQHF. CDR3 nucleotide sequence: TGTGCCAGCAGCCCCGGGGGGGGCCCCCTGGGGAAGCCCCAGCATTTT.

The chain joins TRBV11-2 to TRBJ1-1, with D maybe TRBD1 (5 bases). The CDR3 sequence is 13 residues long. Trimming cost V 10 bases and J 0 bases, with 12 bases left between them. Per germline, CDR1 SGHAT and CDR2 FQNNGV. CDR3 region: CATSGGLNTEAFF. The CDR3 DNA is TGTGCCACATCCGGGGGATTGAACACTGAAGCTTTCTTT.

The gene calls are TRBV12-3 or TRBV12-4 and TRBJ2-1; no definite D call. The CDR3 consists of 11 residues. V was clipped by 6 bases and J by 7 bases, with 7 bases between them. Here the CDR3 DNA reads TGTGCCAGCAGGGAGCATAATGAGCAGTTCTTC. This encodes CASREHNEQFF.

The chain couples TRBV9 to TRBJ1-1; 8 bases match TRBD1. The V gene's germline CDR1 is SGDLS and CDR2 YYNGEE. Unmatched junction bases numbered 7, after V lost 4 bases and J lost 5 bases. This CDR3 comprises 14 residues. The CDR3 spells CASSLGTGYTEAFF. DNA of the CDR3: TGTGCCAGCAGCCTGGGGACAGGTTATACTGAAGCTTTCTTT.

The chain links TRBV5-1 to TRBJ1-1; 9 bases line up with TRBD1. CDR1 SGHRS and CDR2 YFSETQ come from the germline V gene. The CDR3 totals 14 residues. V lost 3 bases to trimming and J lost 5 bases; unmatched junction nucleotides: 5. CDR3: CASSWGQGGTEAFF. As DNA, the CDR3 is TGCGCCAGCAGCTGGGGACAGGGAGGTACTGAAGCTTTCTTT.

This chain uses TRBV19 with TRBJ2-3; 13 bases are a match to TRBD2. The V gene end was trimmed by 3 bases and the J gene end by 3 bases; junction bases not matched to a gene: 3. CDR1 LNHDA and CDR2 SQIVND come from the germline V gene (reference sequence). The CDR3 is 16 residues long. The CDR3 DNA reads TGTGCCAGTAGTATCCCGACTAGCGGGGGGACAGATACGCAGTATTTT. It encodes CASSIPTSGGTDTQYF. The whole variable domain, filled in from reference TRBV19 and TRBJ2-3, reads DGGITQSPKYLFRKEGQNVTLSCEQNLNHDAMYWYRQDPGQGLRLIYYSQIVNDFQKGDIAEGYSVSREKKESFPLTVTSAQKNPTAFYLCASSIPTSGGTDTQYFGPGTRLTVL.

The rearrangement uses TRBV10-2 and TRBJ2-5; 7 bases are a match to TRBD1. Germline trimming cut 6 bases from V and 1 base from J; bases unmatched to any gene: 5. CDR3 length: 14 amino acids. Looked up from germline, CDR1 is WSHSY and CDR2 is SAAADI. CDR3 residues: CASSPGTVQETQYF. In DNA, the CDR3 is TGCGCCAGCAGCCCCGGGACAGTCCAAGAGACCCAGTACTTC.

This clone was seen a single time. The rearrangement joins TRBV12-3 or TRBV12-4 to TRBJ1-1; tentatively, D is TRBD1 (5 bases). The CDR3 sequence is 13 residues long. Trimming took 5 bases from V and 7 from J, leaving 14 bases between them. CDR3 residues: CASSKRQTGEAFF. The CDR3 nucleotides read TGTGCCAGCAGTAAACGACAGACGGGTGAAGCTTTCTTT.

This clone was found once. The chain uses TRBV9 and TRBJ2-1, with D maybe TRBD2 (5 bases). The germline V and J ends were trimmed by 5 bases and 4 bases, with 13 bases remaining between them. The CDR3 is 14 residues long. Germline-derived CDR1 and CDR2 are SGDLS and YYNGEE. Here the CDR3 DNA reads TGTGCCAGCAGTTGGGAGAAGGGATACAATGAGCAGTTCTTC. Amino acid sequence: CASSWEKGYNEQFF.

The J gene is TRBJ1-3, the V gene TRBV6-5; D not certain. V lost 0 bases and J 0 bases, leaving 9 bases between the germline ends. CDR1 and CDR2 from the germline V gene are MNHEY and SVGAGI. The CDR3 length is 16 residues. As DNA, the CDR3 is TGTGCCAGCAGTTACTCGATCGCCTACTCTGGAAACACCATATATTTT. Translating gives CASSYSIAYSGNTIYF.

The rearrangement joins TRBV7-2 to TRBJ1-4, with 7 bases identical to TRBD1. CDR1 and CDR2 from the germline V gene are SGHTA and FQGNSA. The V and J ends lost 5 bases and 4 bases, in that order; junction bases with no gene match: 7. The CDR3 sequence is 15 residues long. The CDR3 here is CASSPRQGYNEKLFF. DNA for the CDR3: TGTGCCAGCAGCCCTCGACAGGGCTATAATGAAAAACTGTTTTTT.

The CDR3 coding sequence is TGCGCCAGCAGCGGAATACTAGCGGGGGGGCCTGGGGAGACCCAGTACTTC. Amino acid sequence: CASSGILAGGPGETQYF. The chain employs TRBV5-1 and TRBJ2-5, with TRBD2 identical over 13 bases. Germline V gene lookup returns CDR1 SGHRS and CDR2 YFSETQ. V lost 4 bases to trimming and J lost 5 bases; unmatched junction nucleotides: 11. The CDR3 length is 17 residues.

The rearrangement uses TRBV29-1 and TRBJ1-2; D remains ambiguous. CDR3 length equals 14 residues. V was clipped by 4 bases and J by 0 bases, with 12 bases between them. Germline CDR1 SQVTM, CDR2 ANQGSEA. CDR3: CSVVRGFTNYGYTF. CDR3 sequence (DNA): TGCAGCGTTGTTCGCGGATTTACTAACTATGGCTACACCTTC.